This entry lists 10 T cell receptor beta chains sequenced from one sample in a study of blood T cell repertoires in COVID-19. Produced via immunoSEQ multiplex PCR; TCRdb's table is partial and in-frame only. The sample yields 350,000 or so clones, about 83% seen once. Sequencing used peripheral blood. The receptors shown here come from a man aged 30 to 39 with active or convalescent COVID-19.

The V and J genes are TRBV24-1 and TRBJ1-1; tentatively, D is TRBD1 (6 bases). V was cut by 7 bases and J by 1 base, with 9 bases left in between. Looked up from germline, CDR1 is KGHDR and CDR2 is SFDVKD. The CDR3 loop spans 13 amino acids. CDR3 amino acids: CATRTGSNTEAFF. The CDR3 DNA follows: TGTGCCACCAGAACAGGGTCGAACACTGAAGCTTTCTTT.

The genes are TRBV9 and TRBJ1-2; D perhaps matches TRBD1 (6 bases). V shed 3 bases and J shed 0 bases, with 9 bases lying between them. There are 14 residues in the CDR3. Germline V gene sequence: CDR1 SGDLS, CDR2 YYNGEE. The CDR3 loop reads CASSGGTSNYGYTF. The CDR3 DNA is TGTGCCAGCAGCGGAGGGACATCTAACTATGGCTACACCTTC.

This clone was recorded once. V usage is TRBV6-2 or TRBV6-3 and J usage is TRBJ1-6; the D is unclear. CDR3 length: 15 amino acids. Germline CDR1 MNHEY, CDR2 SVGEGT. Trimming took 2 bases from V and 8 from J, leaving 13 bases between them. The CDR3 is CASSYPTGLYSPLHF. In nucleotides, the CDR3 is TGTGCCAGCAGTTACCCTACTGGACTATATTCACCCCTCCACTTT.

The chain couples TRBV3-1 (or the pseudogene TRBV3-2) to TRBJ2-7; a weak D match, TRBD2 (6 bases). Trimming removed 1 base from V and 12 bases from J, with 10 bases in between. The CDR3 sequence is 11 residues long. The germline CDR1 and CDR2 sequences are LGHDT and YNNKEL (reference sequence). CDR3 protein: CASSQGRVGYF. The CDR3 bases are TGTGCCAGCAGCCAAGGGAGGGTGGGGTACTTC.

This clone is a singleton in its sample. This chain links TRBV11-2 with TRBJ2-7; 7 bases agree with TRBD1. Germline CDR1 is SGHAT and CDR2 is FQNNGV. V shed 5 bases, J shed 0 bases, and the junction held 7 bases outside the gene matches. The CDR3 sequence is 15 residues long. In DNA, the CDR3 is TGTGCCAGCAGCCCAAGACAGGGAATCTCCTACGAGCAGTACTTC. Translated: CASSPRQGISYEQYF.

V gene TRBV19 combines with J gene TRBJ1-1; no reliable D call. Trimming took off 1 base at V and 4 bases at J, with 13 bases between the two ends. The CDR3 contains 15 residues. Germline V lookup: CDR1 LNHDA, CDR2 SQIVND (reference sequence). Here the CDR3 reads CASSIGTGFGTEAFF. The CDR3 DNA reads as TGTGCCAGTAGTATAGGAACGGGTTTTGGCACTGAAGCTTTCTTT.

This chain links TRBV12-3 or TRBV12-4 with TRBJ2-4; 8 positions match TRBD2. With V trimmed by 3 bases and J by 8 bases, 0 bases remained unmatched. This CDR3 has 12 residues. The CDR3 DNA sequence: TGTGCCAGCAGTTTCGGGGGGGACATTCAGTACTTC. It encodes CASSFGGDIQYF.

The chain joins TRBV11-3 to TRBJ1-6, with D unresolved. This CDR3 has 12 residues. V lost 4 bases to trimming and J lost 7 bases, with 5 bases between them. The germline gives CDR1 SGHNT, CDR2 YENEEA. This chain's CDR3 is CASSSLNSPLHF. CDR3 DNA: TGTGCCAGCAGCTCCCTAAATTCACCCCTCCACTTT.

This clone was observed a handful of times. The chain is built from TRBV7-6 and TRBJ1-1; no firm D call. This CDR3 has 14 amino acids. V was clipped by 5 bases and J by 4 bases, with 14 bases between them. The V gene's germline CDR1 is SGHVS and CDR2 FNYEAQ. The CDR3 loop is CASSLHQSSTEAFF. The CDR3 region has the DNA TGTGCCAGCAGCCTGCACCAAAGTAGCACTGAAGCTTTCTTT.

There are a few counts of this clone. The chain links TRBV19 to TRBJ2-7, with 11 positions matching TRBD2. CDR3 length equals 15 residues. V trimming: 6 bases; J trimming: 1 base; junction bases outside the gene matches: 5. CDR1 is LNHDA and CDR2 is SQIVND in the germline V gene (reference sequence). The CDR3 bases are TGTGCCAGTAGGAGACGGACTAGCGGGTCCTACGAGCAGTACTTC. It translates to CASRRRTSGSYEQYF.